The 21 T cell receptor beta chains reported below all come from one sample, sequenced in a study of OX40 agonist ivuxolimab in advanced cancers. Generated by immunoSEQ multiplex PCR, the TCRdb table keeps only in-frame clones and is missing some. The data contain 150,000 to 170,000 clones, 94% of them singletons. Here the sequenced sample was CD4+ or CD8+ T cells sorted from blood, taken in a trial of the OX40 agonist ivuxolimab. These receptors all come from an adult with an advanced solid tumor such as melanoma, head and neck, liver or kidney cancer.

In DNA form, the CDR3 reads TGTGCCAGAAGTTACGACAGGGAATTAATAAGAACCTACGAGCAGTACTTC. Its translation: CARSYDRELIRTYEQYF. The chain joins TRBV7-5 to TRBJ2-7; the table's TRBD1 call for D was not verified on the DNA. TRBV7-5 is deemed a pseudogene. There are 17 residues in the CDR3.

Here the CDR3 DNA reads TGTGCCATCAGGGGACAGGGGGCGGGGTCTGGGGCCAACGTCCTGACTTTC. It encodes CAIRGQGAGSGANVLTF. The chain couples TRBV10-3 to TRBJ2-6; 12 nucleotides agree with TRBD1. Germline CDR1 ENHRY, CDR2 SYGVKD. J gave up 1 base and V 6 bases, and 4 bases lay outside the gene matches. The CDR3 spans 17 residues.

V usage is TRBV2 and J usage is TRBJ2-7; possible D gene TRBD1, 8 bases. The germline V and J ends were trimmed by 3 bases and 6 bases, with 18 bases remaining between them. Per the germline V gene, CDR1 is SNHLY and CDR2 is FYNNEI. There are 15 residues in the CDR3. The CDR3 sequence: CASSESRTGRGEQYF. CDR3 DNA: TGTGCCAGCAGTGAGTCCCGGACAGGGAGGGGCGAGCAGTACTTC.

This sequence joins TRBV19 and TRBJ2-7, with 7 bases aligning to TRBD2. The CDR3 is 17 amino acids. The V gene's germline CDR1 is LNHDA and CDR2 SQIVND (reference sequence). J was trimmed by 5 bases and V by 3 bases; bases with no gene match: 16. In DNA, the CDR3 is TGTGCCAGTAGTATTAGGCGTGGGGAGGGAAGAACCCACGAGCAGTACTTC. Translating it yields CASSIRRGEGRTHEQYF.

The count of this clone is one. The V and J genes are TRBV4-2 and TRBJ2-7; D is undetermined. V lost 2 bases and J lost 0, with 11 bases in between. The length of the CDR3 is 15 residues. Germline CDR1 reads LGHNA; CDR2 reads YNFKEQ. In DNA, the CDR3 is TGTGCCAGCAGCCAACCCACCGCCGACTCCTACGAGCAGTACTTC. As protein: CASSQPTADSYEQYF.

This chain uses TRBV4-3 with TRBJ2-3; D is possibly TRBD2 (6 bases). Per germline, CDR1 LGHNA and CDR2 YSLEER. Trimming took off 0 bases at V and 5 bases at J, with 18 bases between the two ends. CDR3 length: 17 amino acids. The CDR3 loop is CASSQDPGDSGGDTQYF. Written as DNA, the CDR3 is TGCGCCAGCAGCCAAGATCCGGGGGATTCCGGCGGAGATACGCAGTATTTT.

The V and J genes are TRBV29-1 and TRBJ1-1; possibly TRBD1 for D (6 bases). The germline V gene has CDR1 SQVTM and CDR2 ANQGSEA. V shed 0 bases and J shed 6 bases, with 17 bases lying between them. CDR3 length equals 15 residues. The CDR3 is CSVEEGSWGAAEAFF. In DNA form, the CDR3 reads TGCAGCGTTGAAGAGGGATCATGGGGGGCGGCTGAAGCTTTCTTT.

This chain uses TRBV10-3 with TRBJ2-2; 9 bases are a match to TRBD2. With V trimmed by 2 bases and J by 7 bases, 14 bases remained unmatched. This CDR3 spans 18 amino acids. Germline lookup yields CDR1 ENHRY and CDR2 SYGVKD. CDR3 coding DNA: TGTGCCATCAGTGAGAGGGGTAGCGGGGGCCCCTCAGGCGGGGAGCTGTTTTTT. Amino acid sequence: CAISERGSGGPSGGELFF.

This chain links TRBV7-2 with TRBJ1-2; 9 bases match TRBD1. Germline CDR1 reads SGHTA; CDR2 reads FQGNSA. Trimming removed 5 bases from V and 8 bases from J; junction bases left unmatched: 15. The CDR3 sequence is 16 residues long. The CDR3 DNA follows: TGTGCCAGCAGCCCCCTCAGGGGACAGGGATCGGGCGGCTACACCTTC. Its protein product is CASSPLRGQGSGGYTF.

The chain combines TRBV28 with TRBJ2-1, with D perhaps TRBD2 (6 bases). CDR3 length: 16 amino acids. Trimming shortened V by 6 bases and J by 2 bases, and 17 bases separated the two germline ends. Germline-derived CDR1 and CDR2 are MDHEN and SYDVKM. CDR3 region: CASRGGRDSPYNEQFF. The CDR3 coding sequence is TGTGCCAGCAGGGGCGGCCGGGACTCTCCCTACAATGAGCAGTTCTTC.

The V and J genes are TRBV6-1 and TRBJ2-5, with 12 bases lining up with TRBD1. In germline, CDR1 is MNHNS, CDR2 SASEGT. V lost 6 bases and J lost 5; bases outside the gene matches: 1. This CDR3 comprises 13 residues. This CDR3 reads CASRGTGGETQYF. CDR3 nucleotides: TGTGCCAGCAGGGGGACAGGGGGCGAGACCCAGTACTTC.

The chain links TRBV2 to TRBJ2-4; perhaps TRBD2 as D (6 bases). The CDR3 has 12 amino acids. The ends were cut back, 7 bases at V and 7 bases at J, with 11 bases in the middle. In germline, CDR1 is SNHLY, CDR2 FYNNEI. The chain's CDR3 is CASNREVNIQYF. CDR3 DNA: TGTGCCAGCAATAGGGAGGTCAACATTCAGTACTTC.

This chain connects TRBV18 to TRBJ1-4, with D possibly being TRBD1 (6 bases). The V and J ends lost 0 bases and 1 base respectively, with 18 bases between them. Germline CDR1 KGHSH, CDR2 LQKENI. The CDR3 spans 19 residues. The CDR3 is CASSPPTGALSGTNEKLFF. The CDR3 nucleotides are TGTGCCAGCTCACCACCGACGGGGGCTCTCTCGGGAACTAATGAAAAACTGTTTTTT.

This clone was seen more than once but under ten times. The J gene is TRBJ1-2, the V gene TRBV6-1; weak D call: TRBD1 (5 bases). Germline lookup yields CDR1 MNHNS and CDR2 SASEGT. Trimming pared 8 bases from V and 8 bases from J, leaving 18 bases between. The CDR3 sequence is 13 residues long. CDR3 protein: CASRGEVRGGYTF. CDR3 in DNA: TGTGCCAGCCGGGGGGAGGTCCGGGGCGGCTACACCTTC.

The gene calls are TRBV5-1 and TRBJ1-3, with a tentative D call TRBD1 (5 bases). CDR1 is SGHRS, CDR2 YFSETQ, per germline. V shed 10 bases and J shed 5 bases, with 16 bases lying between them. CDR3 length equals 13 residues. The CDR3 nucleotides read TGCGCCTTCCCCGGGGCAGCCCGAAACACCATATATTTT. The encoded protein is CAFPGAARNTIYF.

The V and J genes are TRBV21-1 and TRBJ2-1; the DNA was not compared with TRBD1, the D call given in the table. TRBV21-1 is recorded as a pseudogene. The CDR3 loop spans 15 amino acids. As DNA, the CDR3 is TGTGCCAGCGCTGTACAGGGGGCCATGACCGATGAGCAGTTCTTC. Protein sequence: CASAVQGAMTDEQFF.

The CDR3 DNA follows: TGTGCCAGTTCACGGACAGGGGAAAACATTCAGTACTTC. This translates into CASSRTGENIQYF. The chain employs TRBV9 and TRBJ2-4, with 9 bases lining up with TRBD1. The CDR3 has 13 amino acids. Germline values: CDR1 SGDLS, CDR2 YYNGEE. Trimming removed 8 bases from V and 5 bases from J; junction bases left unmatched: 5.

This chain uses TRBV25-1 with TRBJ2-1; 16 bases are shared with TRBD2. This CDR3 comprises 17 residues. Germline V gives CDR1 MGHDK, CDR2 SYGVNS. Trimming cost V 8 bases and J 1 base; bases outside gene matches: 5. This CDR3 is CASGTSGGAGSYNEQFF. CDR3 DNA: TGTGCCAGCGGGACTAGCGGGGGGGCCGGGTCCTACAATGAGCAGTTCTTC.

V is TRBV4-2 and J is TRBJ2-1; D is uncertain. V was pared by 0 bases and J by 7 bases, with 7 bases between. Germline values: CDR1 LGHNA, CDR2 YNFKEQ. This CDR3 is 13 amino acids long. CDR3: CASSQDPRNEQFF. The CDR3 DNA follows: TGTGCCAGCAGCCAAGATCCCCGAAATGAGCAGTTCTTC.

The chain links TRBV5-6 to TRBJ2-7; D may be TRBD2 (6 bases). This CDR3 is built from 14 residues. The V gene lost 4 bases and the J gene lost 1 base, with 12 bases spanning the gap. Germline CDR1 and CDR2: SGHDT and YYEEEE. As DNA, the CDR3 is TGTGCCAGCAGCGCGGGGCCGATTTCCTACGAGCAGTACTTC. The encoded protein is CASSAGPISYEQYF.

This clone was observed a few times. The chain has TRBV11-2 and TRBJ2-7; D remains unclear. Looked up from germline, CDR1 is SGHAT and CDR2 is FQNNGV. Trimming pared 0 bases from V and 3 bases from J, leaving 6 bases between. The CDR3 length is 13 residues. CDR3 sequence (DNA): TGTGCCAGCAGCTTAGATCTCGTCTACGAGCAGTACTTC. Translation gives CASSLDLVYEQYF.